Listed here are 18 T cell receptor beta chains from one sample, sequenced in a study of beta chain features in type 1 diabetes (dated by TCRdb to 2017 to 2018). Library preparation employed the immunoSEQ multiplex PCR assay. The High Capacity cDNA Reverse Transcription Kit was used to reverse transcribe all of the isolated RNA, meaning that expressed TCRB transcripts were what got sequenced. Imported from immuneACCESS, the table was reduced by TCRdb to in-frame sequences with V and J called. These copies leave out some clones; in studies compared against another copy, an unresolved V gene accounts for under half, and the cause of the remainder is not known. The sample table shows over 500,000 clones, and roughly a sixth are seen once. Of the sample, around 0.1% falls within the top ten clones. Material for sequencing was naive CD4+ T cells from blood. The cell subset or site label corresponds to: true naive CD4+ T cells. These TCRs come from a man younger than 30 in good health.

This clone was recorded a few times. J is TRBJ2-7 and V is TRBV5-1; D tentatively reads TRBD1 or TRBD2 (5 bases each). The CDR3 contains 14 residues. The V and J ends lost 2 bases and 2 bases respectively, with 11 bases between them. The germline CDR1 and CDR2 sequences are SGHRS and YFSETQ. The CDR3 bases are TGCGCCAGCAGCTTCCGGGACGCAACCTACGAGCAGTACTTC. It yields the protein CASSFRDATYEQYF.

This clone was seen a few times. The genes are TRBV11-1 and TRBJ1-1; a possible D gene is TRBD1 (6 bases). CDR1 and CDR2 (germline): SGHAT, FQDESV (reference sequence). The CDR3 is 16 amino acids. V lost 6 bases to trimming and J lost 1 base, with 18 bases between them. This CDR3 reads CASSPRGSLRNTEAFF. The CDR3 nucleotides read TGTGCCAGCAGTCCCAGGGGATCGCTTAGGAACACTGAAGCTTTCTTT.

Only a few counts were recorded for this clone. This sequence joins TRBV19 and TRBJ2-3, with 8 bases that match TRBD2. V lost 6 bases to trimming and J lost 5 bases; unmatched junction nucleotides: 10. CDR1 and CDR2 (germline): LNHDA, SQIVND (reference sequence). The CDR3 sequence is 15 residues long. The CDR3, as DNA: TGTGCCAGTAGGAGGCGGGAGGCCGCCCAAGATACGCAGTATTTT. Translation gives CASRRREAAQDTQYF.

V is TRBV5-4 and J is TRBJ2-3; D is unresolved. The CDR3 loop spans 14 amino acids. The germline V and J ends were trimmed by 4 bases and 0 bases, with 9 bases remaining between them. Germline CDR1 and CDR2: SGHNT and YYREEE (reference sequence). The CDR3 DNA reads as TGTGCCAGCAGCACCTCCCCCAGCACAGATACGCAGTATTTT. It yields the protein CASSTSPSTDTQYF.

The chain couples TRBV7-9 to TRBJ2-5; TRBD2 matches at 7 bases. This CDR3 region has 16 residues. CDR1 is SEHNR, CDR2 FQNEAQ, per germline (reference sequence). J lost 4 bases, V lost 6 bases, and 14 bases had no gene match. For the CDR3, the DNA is TGTGCCAGCAGTTTTCCCCAAACCCTAGCGGCAGAGACCCAGTACTTC. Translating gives CASSFPQTLAAETQYF.

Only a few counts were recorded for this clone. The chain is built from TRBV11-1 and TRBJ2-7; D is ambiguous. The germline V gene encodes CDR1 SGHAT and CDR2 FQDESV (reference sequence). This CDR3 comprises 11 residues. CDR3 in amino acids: CKPPTRDEQYF. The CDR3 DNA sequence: TGTAAACCCCCCACCCGGGACGAGCAGTACTTC.

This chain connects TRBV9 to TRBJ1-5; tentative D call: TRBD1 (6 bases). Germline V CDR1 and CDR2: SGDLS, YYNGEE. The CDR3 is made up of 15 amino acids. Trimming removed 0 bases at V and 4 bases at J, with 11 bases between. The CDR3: CASSVGTALNQPQHF. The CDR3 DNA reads TGTGCCAGCAGCGTAGGGACAGCCCTTAATCAGCCCCAGCATTTT. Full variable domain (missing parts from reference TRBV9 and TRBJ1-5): DSGVTQTPKHLITATGQRVTLRCSPRSGDLSVYWYQQSLDQGLQFLIQYYNGEERAKGNILERFSAQQFPDLHSELNLSSLELGDSALYFCASSVGTALNQPQHFGDGTRLSIL.

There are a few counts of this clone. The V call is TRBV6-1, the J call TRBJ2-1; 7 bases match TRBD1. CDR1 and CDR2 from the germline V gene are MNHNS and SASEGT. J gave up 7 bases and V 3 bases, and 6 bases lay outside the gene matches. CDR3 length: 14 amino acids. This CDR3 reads CASSDARTGNEQFF. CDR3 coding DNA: TGTGCCAGCAGTGATGCCAGGACAGGTAATGAGCAGTTCTTC.

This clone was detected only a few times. DNA of the CDR3: TGCAGCGCTACAGGGTCCGTCCGGACCCAGTACTTC. Translation gives CSATGSVRTQYF. This rearrangement joins TRBV29-1 to TRBJ2-5; weak D call: TRBD1 (6 bases). The germline gives CDR1 SQVTM, CDR2 ANQGSEA. The CDR3 is 12 residues long. V gave up 7 bases and J gave up 7 bases, with 16 bases separating them.

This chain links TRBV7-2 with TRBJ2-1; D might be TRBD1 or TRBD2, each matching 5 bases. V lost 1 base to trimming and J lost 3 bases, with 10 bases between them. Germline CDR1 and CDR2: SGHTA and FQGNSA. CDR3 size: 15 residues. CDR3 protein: CASSLVGTIYNEQFF. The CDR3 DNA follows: TGTGCCAGCAGCTTAGTCGGGACCATCTACAATGAGCAGTTCTTC.

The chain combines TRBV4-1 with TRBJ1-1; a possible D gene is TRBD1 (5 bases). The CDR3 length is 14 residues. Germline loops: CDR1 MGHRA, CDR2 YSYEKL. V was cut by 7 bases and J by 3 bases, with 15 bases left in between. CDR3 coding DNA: TGCGCCAGCACCTGGGGGGGAAGGGACACTGAAGCTTTCTTT. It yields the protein CASTWGGRDTEAFF.

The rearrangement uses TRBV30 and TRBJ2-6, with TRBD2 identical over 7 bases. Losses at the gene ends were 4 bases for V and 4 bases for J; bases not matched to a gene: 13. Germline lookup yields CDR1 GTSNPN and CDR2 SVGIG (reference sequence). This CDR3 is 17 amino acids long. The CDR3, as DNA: TGTGCCTGGAAGGGAGGGACGTCGGGGCGCGGGGCCAACGTCCTGACTTTC. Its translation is CAWKGGTSGRGANVLTF.

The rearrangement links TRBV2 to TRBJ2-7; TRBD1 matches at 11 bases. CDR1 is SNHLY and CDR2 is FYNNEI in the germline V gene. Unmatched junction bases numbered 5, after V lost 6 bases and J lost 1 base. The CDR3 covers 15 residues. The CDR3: CASRVGQGASYEQYF. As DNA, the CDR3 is TGTGCCAGCAGGGTTGGACAGGGGGCGTCCTACGAGCAGTACTTC. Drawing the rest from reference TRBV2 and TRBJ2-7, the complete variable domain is EPEVTQTPSHQVTQMGQEVILRCVPISNHLYFYWYRQILGQKVEFLVSFYNNEISEKSEIFDDQFSVERPDGSNFTLKIRSTKLEDSAMYFCASRVGQGASYEQYFGPGTRLTVT.

CDR3 sequence (DNA): TGTGCCATCAAAGGGGAGCGGTCCTCCTACGAGCAGTACTTC. Translating gives CAIKGERSSYEQYF. The rearrangement joins TRBV6-6 to TRBJ2-7, with D perhaps being TRBD1 or TRBD2 (5 bases each). Germline CDR1 and CDR2: MNHNY and SVGAGI (reference sequence). The V end lost 10 bases, the J end lost 0 bases, and 16 bases lay between the germline ends. This CDR3 region has 14 residues.

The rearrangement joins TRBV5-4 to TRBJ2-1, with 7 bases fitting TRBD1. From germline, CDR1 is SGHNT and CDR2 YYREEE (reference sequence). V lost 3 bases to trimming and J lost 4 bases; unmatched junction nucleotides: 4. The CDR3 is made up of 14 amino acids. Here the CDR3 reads CASSSGTVYNEQFF. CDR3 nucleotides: TGTGCCAGCAGCTCCGGGACAGTTTACAATGAGCAGTTCTTC.

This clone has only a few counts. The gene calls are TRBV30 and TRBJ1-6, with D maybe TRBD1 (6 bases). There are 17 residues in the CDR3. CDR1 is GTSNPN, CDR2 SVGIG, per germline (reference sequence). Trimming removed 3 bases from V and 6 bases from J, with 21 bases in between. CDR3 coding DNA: TGTGCCTGGAGCTACTGGGGGACACCGACGATTAATTCACCCCTCCACTTT. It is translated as CAWSYWGTPTINSPLHF.

The CDR3 nucleotides are TGCGCCAGCAGCTTGGCCTCCGGGCCGGGAGAGCAGTACTTC. Translating gives CASSLASGPGEQYF. The rearrangement uses TRBV5-1 and TRBJ2-7, with a tentative D call TRBD2 (5 bases). V was trimmed by 0 bases and J by 7 bases, leaving 14 bases between them. Germline V gene lookup returns CDR1 SGHRS and CDR2 YFSETQ. The CDR3 has 14 residues.

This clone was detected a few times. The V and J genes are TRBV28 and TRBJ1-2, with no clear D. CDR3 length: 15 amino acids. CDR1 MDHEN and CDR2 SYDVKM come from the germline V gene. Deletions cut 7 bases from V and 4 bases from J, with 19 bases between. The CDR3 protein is CASTYRGKGIYGYTF. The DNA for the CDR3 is TGTGCCAGCACCTACCGTGGGAAGGGAATCTATGGCTACACCTTC.